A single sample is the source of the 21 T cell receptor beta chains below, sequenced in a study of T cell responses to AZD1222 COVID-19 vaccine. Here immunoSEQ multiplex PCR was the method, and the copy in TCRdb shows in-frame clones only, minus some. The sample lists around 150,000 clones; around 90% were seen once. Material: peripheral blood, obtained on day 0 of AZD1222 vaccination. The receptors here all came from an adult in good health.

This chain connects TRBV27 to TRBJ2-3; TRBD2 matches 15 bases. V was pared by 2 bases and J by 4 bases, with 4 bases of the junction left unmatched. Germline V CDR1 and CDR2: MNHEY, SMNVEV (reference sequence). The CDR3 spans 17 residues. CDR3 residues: CASSLLGLAGGPDTQYF. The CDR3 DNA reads TGTGCCAGCAGTTTACTTGGACTAGCGGGAGGGCCAGATACGCAGTATTTT.

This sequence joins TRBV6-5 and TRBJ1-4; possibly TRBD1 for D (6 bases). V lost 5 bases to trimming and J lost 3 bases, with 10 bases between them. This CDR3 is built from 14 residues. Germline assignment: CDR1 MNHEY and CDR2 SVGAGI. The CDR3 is CASSRGAPNEKLFF. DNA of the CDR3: TGTGCCAGCAGTCGGGGGGCGCCTAATGAAAAACTGTTTTTT.

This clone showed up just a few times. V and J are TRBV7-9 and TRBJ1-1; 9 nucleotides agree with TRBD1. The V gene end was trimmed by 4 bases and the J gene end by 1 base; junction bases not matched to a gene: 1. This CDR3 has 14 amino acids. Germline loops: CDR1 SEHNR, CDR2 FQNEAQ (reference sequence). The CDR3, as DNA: TGTGCCAGCAGCTGGGACAGGGAGAACACTGAAGCTTTCTTT. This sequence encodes CASSWDRENTEAFF.

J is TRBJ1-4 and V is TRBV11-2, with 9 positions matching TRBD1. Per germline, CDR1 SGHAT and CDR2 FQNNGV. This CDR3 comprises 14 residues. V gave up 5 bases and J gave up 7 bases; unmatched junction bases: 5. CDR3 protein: CASSLGQGSEKLFF. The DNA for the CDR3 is TGTGCCAGCAGCCTGGGACAGGGTTCTGAAAAACTGTTTTTT.

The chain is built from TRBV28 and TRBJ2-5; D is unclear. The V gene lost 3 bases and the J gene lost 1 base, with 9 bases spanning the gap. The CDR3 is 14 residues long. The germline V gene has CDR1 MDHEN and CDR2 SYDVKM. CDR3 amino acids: CASSFPTTQETQYF. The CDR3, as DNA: TGTGCCAGCAGTTTCCCGACGACCCAAGAGACCCAGTACTTC.

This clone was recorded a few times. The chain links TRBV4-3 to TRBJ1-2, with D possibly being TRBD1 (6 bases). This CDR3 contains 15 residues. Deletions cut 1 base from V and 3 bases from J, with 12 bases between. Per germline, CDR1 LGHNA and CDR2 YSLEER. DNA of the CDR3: TGCGCCAGCAGCCAAGCCGAGGGGGACCACTATGGCTACACCTTC. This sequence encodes CASSQAEGDHYGYTF.

The CDR3 bases are TGCGCCAGCAGTGAGAGGCCCCAAGAGACCCAGTACTTC. This sequence encodes CASSERPQETQYF. The genes are TRBV10-1 and TRBJ2-5; D unresolved. CDR1 and CDR2 (germline): WNHNN, SYGVQD (reference sequence). This CDR3 has 13 amino acids. V gave up 2 bases and J gave up 1 base, with 5 bases separating them.

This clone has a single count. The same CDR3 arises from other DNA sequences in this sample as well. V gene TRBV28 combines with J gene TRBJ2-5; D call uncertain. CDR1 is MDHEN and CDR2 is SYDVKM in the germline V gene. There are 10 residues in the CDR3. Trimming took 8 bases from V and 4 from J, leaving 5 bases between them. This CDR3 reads CASSGETQYF. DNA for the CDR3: TGTGCCAGCTCCGGAGAGACCCAGTACTTC.

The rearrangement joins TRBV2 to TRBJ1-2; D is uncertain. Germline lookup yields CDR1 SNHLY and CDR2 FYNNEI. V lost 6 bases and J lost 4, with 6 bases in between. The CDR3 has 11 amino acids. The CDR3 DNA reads TGTGCCAGCAGGGACGGCTATGGCTACACCTTC. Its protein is CASRDGYGYTF.

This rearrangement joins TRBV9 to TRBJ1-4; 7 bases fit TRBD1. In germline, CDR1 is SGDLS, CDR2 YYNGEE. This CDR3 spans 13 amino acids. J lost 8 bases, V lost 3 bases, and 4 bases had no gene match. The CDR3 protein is CASSAGTDEKLFF. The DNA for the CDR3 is TGTGCCAGCAGCGCCGGGACAGACGAAAAACTGTTTTTT.

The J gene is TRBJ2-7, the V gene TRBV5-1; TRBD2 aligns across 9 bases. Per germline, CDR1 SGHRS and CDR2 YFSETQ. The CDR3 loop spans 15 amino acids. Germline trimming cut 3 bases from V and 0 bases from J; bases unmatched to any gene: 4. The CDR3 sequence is CASSSPSGASYEQYF. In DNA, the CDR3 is TGCGCCAGCAGCTCCCCTAGCGGGGCCTCCTACGAGCAGTACTTC.

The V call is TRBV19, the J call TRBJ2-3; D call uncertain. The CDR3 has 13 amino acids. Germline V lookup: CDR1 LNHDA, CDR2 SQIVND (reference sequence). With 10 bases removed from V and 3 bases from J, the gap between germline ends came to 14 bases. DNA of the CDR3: TGTGCCACCACGAAGGGTTGGACAGATACGCAGTATTTT. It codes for CATTKGWTDTQYF.

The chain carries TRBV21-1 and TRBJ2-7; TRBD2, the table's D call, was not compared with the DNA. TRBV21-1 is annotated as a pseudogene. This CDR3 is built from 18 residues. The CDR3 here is CASSKGASGILSSYEQYF. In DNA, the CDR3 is TGTGCCAGCAGCAAAGGGGCTAGCGGGATATTGAGCTCCTACGAGCAGTACTTC.

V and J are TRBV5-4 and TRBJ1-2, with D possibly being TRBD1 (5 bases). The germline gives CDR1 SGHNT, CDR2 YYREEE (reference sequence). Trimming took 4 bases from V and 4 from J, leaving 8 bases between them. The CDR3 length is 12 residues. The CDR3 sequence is CASSIDSYGYTF. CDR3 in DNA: TGTGCCAGCAGCATTGACAGCTATGGCTACACCTTC.

CDR3 region: CATSRDGGADTQYF. For the CDR3, the DNA is TGTGCCACCAGCAGGGATGGCGGGGCAGATACGCAGTATTTT. V and J are TRBV15 and TRBJ2-3; possibly TRBD2 for D (6 bases). CDR1 is LNHNV and CDR2 is YYDKDF in the germline V gene (reference sequence). CDR3 length equals 14 residues. Trimming stripped 3 bases from V and 4 bases from J, with 11 bases between.

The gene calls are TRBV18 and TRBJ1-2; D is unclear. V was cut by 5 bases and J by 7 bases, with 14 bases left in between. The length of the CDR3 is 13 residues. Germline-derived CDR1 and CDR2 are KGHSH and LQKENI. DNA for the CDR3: TGTGCCAGCTCAACGCGGACGGGCGGTGGCTACACCTTC. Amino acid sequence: CASSTRTGGGYTF.

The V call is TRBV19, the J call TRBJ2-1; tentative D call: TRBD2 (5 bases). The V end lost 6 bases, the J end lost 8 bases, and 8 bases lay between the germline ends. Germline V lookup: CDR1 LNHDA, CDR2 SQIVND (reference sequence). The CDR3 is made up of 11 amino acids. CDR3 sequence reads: CASRRADEQFF. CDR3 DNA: TGTGCCAGTAGGAGGGCGGATGAGCAGTTCTTC.

CDR3 nucleotides: TGTGCCAGCAGTTTGTCGGGGGGCGGCTACGAGCAGTACTTC. Its protein is CASSLSGGGYEQYF. The rearrangement joins TRBV28 to TRBJ2-7; a weak D match, TRBD2 (7 bases). The CDR3 sequence is 14 residues long. From germline, CDR1 is MDHEN and CDR2 SYDVKM. Between the trimmed V and J ends, which lost 3 bases and 3 bases, there was a span of 12 bases.

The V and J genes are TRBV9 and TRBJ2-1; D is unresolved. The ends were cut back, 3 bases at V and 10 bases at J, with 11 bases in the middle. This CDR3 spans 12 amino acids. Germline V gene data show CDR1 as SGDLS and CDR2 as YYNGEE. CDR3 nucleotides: TGTGCCAGCAGCGGCAGGAGTAGGGAGCAGTTCTTC. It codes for CASSGRSREQFF.

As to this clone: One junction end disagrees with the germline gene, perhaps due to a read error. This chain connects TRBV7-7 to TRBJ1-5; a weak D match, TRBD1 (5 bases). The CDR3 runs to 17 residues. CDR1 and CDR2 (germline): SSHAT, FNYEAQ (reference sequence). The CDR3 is CASRSPGRTFRGQPQHF. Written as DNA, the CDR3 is TGTGCTAGCAGGTCTCCGGGACGGACCTTCCGAGGACAGCCCCAGCATTTT.

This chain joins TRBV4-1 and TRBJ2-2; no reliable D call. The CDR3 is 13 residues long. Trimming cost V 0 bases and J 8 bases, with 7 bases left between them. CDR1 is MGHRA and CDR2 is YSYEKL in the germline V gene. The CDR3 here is CASSQDQRGELFF. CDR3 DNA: TGCGCCAGCAGCCAAGACCAGAGGGGGGAGCTGTTTTTT.